Below, one T cell receptor beta chain is given with its context. This table comes from immunoSEQ multiplex PCR, and its TCRdb copy is limited to in-frame clones, with some not included. The data contain approximately 300,000 clones, 85% of them singletons. This sample was included in a study of Ad26.COV2.S vaccination and SARS-CoV-2 variants. The CDR3 has 13 amino acids. The V end lost 7 bases, the J end lost 7 bases, and 14 bases lay between the germline ends. Treatment here: approximately 18 received Ad26.COV2.S at low or high dose, single or two shots; roughly five received placebo; per-sample allocation not given. The investigators took samples on day 63 after the first vaccine or placebo injection.

This specimen consisted of peripheral blood, obtained in a trial of Ad26.COV2.S vaccine versus placebo. The chain combines TRBV12-3 or TRBV12-4 with TRBJ1-5, with D tentatively TRBD1 (5 bases). The TCR originated in a person aged 18-60 years who received the Ad26.COV2.S COVID-19 vaccine or a placebo. The CDR3 DNA is TGTGCCAGCACCTGGGGGGGGTACCAGCCCCAGCATTTT. Translated: CASTWGGYQPQHF.